A single sample is the source of the 22 T cell receptor beta chains below, sequenced in a study of shared clonotypes between healthy human individuals. The data were produced by immunoSEQ multiplex PCR, yet TCRdb's version contains in-frame clones alone and is incomplete. The profile shows 1,400,000 or so clones, approximately 98.5% of them singletons. Material for sequencing was naive CD4+ T cells sorted from blood. The subset was: CD45RA+ positively selected. These receptors were taken from a man younger than 40 in good health.

The chain couples TRBV5-1 to TRBJ2-5; 8 positions agree with TRBD2. J gave up 3 bases and V 7 bases, and 8 bases lay outside the gene matches. The germline CDR1 and CDR2 sequences are SGHRS and YFSETQ. The CDR3 has 14 residues. CDR3 amino acids: CASRLSGVEETQYF. DNA for the CDR3: TGCGCCAGCCGGCTTAGCGGGGTAGAAGAGACCCAGTACTTC.

The chain joins TRBV7-6 to TRBJ2-2, with 9 nucleotides matching TRBD2. Losses at the gene ends were 4 bases for V and 4 bases for J; bases not matched to a gene: 4. Germline V gene lookup returns CDR1 SGHVS and CDR2 FNYEAQ. The CDR3 is 15 amino acids. CDR3 in amino acids: CASSSLSGSTGELFF. As DNA, the CDR3 is TGTGCCAGCAGCTCACTTAGCGGGAGCACCGGGGAGCTGTTTTTT.

This clone was counted a single time. The chain has TRBV28 and TRBJ2-2, with 14 bases identical to TRBD2. V was clipped by 4 bases and J by 6 bases; unmatched bases: 10. Germline CDR1 and CDR2: MDHEN and SYDVKM. The CDR3 sequence is 18 residues long. Here the CDR3 DNA reads TGTGCCAGCAGTTCCCCCCCGGGACTAGCGGGAGTGGCCGGGGAGCTGTTTTTT. Translated, it gives CASSSPPGLAGVAGELFF.

Here the CDR3 DNA reads TGTGCCAGCAGCTTAAGTACGGGAGGGCCCGGAAACATTCAGTACTTC. Protein product: CASSLSTGGPGNIQYF. The chain uses TRBV7-8 and TRBJ2-4; 8 bases are a match to TRBD2. With V trimmed by 2 bases and J by 6 bases, 9 bases remained unmatched. Germline V gene lookup returns CDR1 SGHVS and CDR2 FQNEAQ. The CDR3 has 16 amino acids.

This clone was found once. The CDR3: CASSFYGRSYNEQFF. The CDR3 bases are TGTGCCAGCAGTTTTTATGGGAGGTCCTACAATGAGCAGTTCTTC. The chain recombines TRBV28 with TRBJ2-1; possibly TRBD2 for D (6 bases). V gave up 3 bases and J gave up 1 base, with 10 bases separating them. Germline loops: CDR1 MDHEN, CDR2 SYDVKM. The CDR3 consists of 15 residues.

The chain links TRBV18 to TRBJ1-1, with a possible D match to TRBD1 (5 bases). The CDR3 is made up of 12 amino acids. Trimming removed 8 bases from V and 4 bases from J, with 11 bases in between. Germline CDR1 is KGHSH and CDR2 is LQKENI. Written as DNA, the CDR3 is TGTGCCAGCGCGTACAGGACCACTGAAGCTTTCTTT. Translating it yields CASAYRTTEAFF.

This chain connects TRBV4-3 to TRBJ1-2, with D unresolved. The CDR3 loop spans 15 amino acids. The germline CDR1 and CDR2 sequences are LGHNA and YSLEER. V was cut by 1 base and J by 4 bases, with 13 bases left in between. CDR3 residues: CASSQVPEMGYGYTF. The CDR3 DNA reads as TGCGCCAGCAGCCAAGTTCCGGAGATGGGCTATGGCTACACCTTC.

The chain combines TRBV15 with TRBJ2-5; D assignment may be TRBD1 or TRBD2 (6 bases each). The CDR3 is made up of 17 amino acids. CDR1 is LNHNV, CDR2 YYDKDF, per germline (reference sequence). Trimming shortened V by 0 bases and J by 2 bases, and 16 bases separated the two germline ends. This CDR3 reads CATSRDRGGGGQETQYF. The CDR3, as DNA: TGTGCCACCAGCAGAGATAGGGGCGGAGGGGGTCAAGAGACCCAGTACTTC.

This rearrangement joins TRBV7-8 to TRBJ2-5; weak D call: TRBD2 (5 bases). The V gene lost 3 bases and the J gene lost 9 bases, with 14 bases spanning the gap. The CDR3 contains 13 residues. Germline V gene sequence: CDR1 SGHVS, CDR2 FQNEAQ. In DNA form, the CDR3 reads TGTGCCAGCAGCTTGCGACTACCGGTGGCCCAGTACTTC. Translated, it gives CASSLRLPVAQYF.

V is TRBV5-1 and J is TRBJ2-7; D is uncertain. Trimming stripped 0 bases from V and 0 bases from J, with 7 bases between. Germline CDR1 SGHRS, CDR2 YFSETQ. The CDR3 runs to 14 residues. The CDR3 protein is CASSLGAISYEQYF. The CDR3 DNA reads TGCGCCAGCAGCTTGGGGGCGATCTCCTACGAGCAGTACTTC.

The CDR3 loop is CASSPSREIAGAGGYEQFF. The CDR3 DNA sequence: TGTGCCAGCTCACCGTCTCGAGAAATAGCGGGAGCGGGGGGGTATGAGCAGTTCTTC. This chain joins TRBV18 and TRBJ2-1; 10 bases line up with TRBD2. The V and J ends lost 3 bases and 8 bases, in that order; junction bases with no gene match: 19. CDR1 is KGHSH, CDR2 LQKENI, per germline. This CDR3 has 19 residues.

Here the CDR3 DNA reads TGTGCCAGCAGCAGAGCCGGGACAGGGGAATTAGATACGCAGTATTTT. It specifies CASSRAGTGELDTQYF. The chain uses TRBV7-9 and TRBJ2-3, with TRBD1 matching over 10 bases. V was clipped by 5 bases and J by 5 bases; unmatched bases: 10. Germline CDR1 is SEHNR and CDR2 is FQNEAQ (reference sequence). The CDR3 spans 16 residues.

Of note for this clone: Other nucleotide sequences in the sample specify the same CDR3. The V call is TRBV11-2, the J call TRBJ2-3; D remains unclear. Per germline, CDR1 SGHAT and CDR2 FQNNGV. This CDR3 has 11 amino acids. Trimming took off 2 bases at V and 6 bases at J, with 3 bases between the two ends. The CDR3 loop reads CASSLTDTQYF. The CDR3 DNA is TGTGCCAGCAGCTTAACGGATACGCAGTATTTT.

The V and J genes are TRBV9 and TRBJ2-1; possible D gene TRBD2, 6 bases. The CDR3 is 16 residues long. Trimming removed 0 bases from V and 7 bases from J, with 17 bases in between. The germline CDR1 and CDR2 sequences are SGDLS and YYNGEE. The chain's CDR3 is CASSVGASSDGNEQFF. In DNA, the CDR3 is TGTGCCAGCAGCGTAGGCGCGTCTAGCGATGGGAATGAGCAGTTCTTC.

The chain joins TRBV5-8 to TRBJ2-5; TRBD1 is a possible D gene (5 bases). The germline V and J ends were trimmed by 2 bases and 10 bases, with 18 bases remaining between them. CDR1 and CDR2 from the germline V gene are SGHTS and YDEGEE. The CDR3 is made up of 14 amino acids. The chain's CDR3 is CASSFRQWRYDQYF. DNA of the CDR3: TGTGCCAGCAGCTTCCGACAGTGGAGATATGACCAGTACTTC.

The chain carries TRBV7-2 and TRBJ2-3; D tentatively fits TRBD1 or TRBD2 (6 bases each). V was cut by 0 bases and J by 4 bases, with 11 bases left in between. CDR1 is SGHTA and CDR2 is FQGNSA in the germline V gene. The CDR3 spans 15 residues. The CDR3 DNA reads TGTGCCAGCAGCTTAGCGTCCGGGGGCGCAGATACGCAGTATTTT. This translates into CASSLASGGADTQYF. Full variable domain (outside the CDR3, taken from reference TRBV7-2 and TRBJ2-3): GAGVSQSPSNKVTEKGKDVELRCDPISGHTALYWYRQSLGQGLEFLIYFQGNSAPDKSGLPSDRFSAERTGGSVSTLTIQRTQQEDSAVYLCASSLASGGADTQYFGPGTRLTVL.

V and J are TRBV29-1 and TRBJ2-3; 12 bases match TRBD1. This CDR3 contains 20 residues. Germline assignment: CDR1 SQVTM and CDR2 ANQGSEA. With V trimmed by 3 bases and J by 0 bases, 16 bases remained unmatched. The CDR3 DNA reads TGCAGCGTTGACAGCTTTCCGGGACAGGGGGCATCAGGGAGCACAGATACGCAGTATTTT. As protein: CSVDSFPGQGASGSTDTQYF.

The chain uses TRBV11-2 and TRBJ2-3; TRBD2 matches 9 bases. J gave up 1 base and V 5 bases, and 4 bases lay outside the gene matches. Per germline, CDR1 SGHAT and CDR2 FQNNGV. The CDR3 runs to 15 residues. As DNA, the CDR3 is TGTGCCAGCAGCCATCGGACTAGCGGCACAGATACGCAGTATTTT. Its protein product is CASSHRTSGTDTQYF.

The chain joins TRBV18 to TRBJ2-1, with unresolved D. This CDR3 is 14 amino acids long. The V end lost 0 bases, the J end lost 4 bases, and 7 bases lay between the germline ends. Per the germline V gene, CDR1 is KGHSH and CDR2 is LQKENI. The CDR3 DNA reads TGTGCCAGCTCACCACCGGAACGGTACAATGAGCAGTTCTTC. Translation: CASSPPERYNEQFF.

As regards this clone: The identical CDR3 is also encoded by other nucleotide sequences in the sample. The chain has TRBV5-1 and TRBJ2-3; 10 positions agree with TRBD2. Germline lookup yields CDR1 SGHRS and CDR2 YFSETQ. V shed 0 bases, J shed 4 bases, and the junction held 5 bases outside the gene matches. This CDR3 is built from 16 residues. This CDR3 is CASSLESSGSSDTQYF. The CDR3 DNA sequence: TGCGCCAGCAGCTTGGAATCTAGCGGGAGCTCAGATACGCAGTATTTT.

This clone has a single count. V usage is TRBV27 and J usage is TRBJ2-6; 9 bases align to TRBD1. Germline V CDR1 and CDR2: MNHEY, SMNVEV (reference sequence). V trimming: 4 bases; J trimming: 2 bases; junction bases outside the gene matches: 9. This CDR3 spans 18 amino acids. The CDR3 nucleotides read TGTGCCAGCAGTTCTCCTCAGGGACAGGGACCTGGGGCCAACGTCCTGACTTTC. Residues: CASSSPQGQGPGANVLTF.

This chain connects TRBV9 to TRBJ2-7; possibly TRBD2 for D (6 bases). The ends were cut back, 4 bases at V and 2 bases at J, with 16 bases in the middle. Per the germline V gene, CDR1 is SGDLS and CDR2 is YYNGEE. This CDR3 has 15 residues. CDR3 sequence: CASSLGLTTPYEQYF. The CDR3 coding sequence is TGTGCCAGCAGCCTGGGACTTACCACACCCTACGAGCAGTACTTC.